The 3 T cell receptor beta chains below all came from one sample that was sequenced in a study of T-cell memory formation after mild COVID-19. Each CDR3 protein is one row after TCRdb ran MiXCR on the 5' RACE reads. There are 350,000 to 500,000 distinct CDR3 sequences in the sample; roughly a quarter occur only once, and about 12% lies in the top ten. The sequenced sample was PBMCs or a T cell subset sorted from them (not recorded which). These receptors all come from an adult woman who had mild COVID-19 (a few samples of this study predate the infection). Cell type and time point are not known.

The sample holds a few counts of this clonotype. This chain links TRBV20-1 with TRBJ2-1, with TRBD1 identical over 7 bases. CDR3 length equals 12 residues. Germline assignment: CDR1 DFQATT and CDR2 SNEGSKA (reference sequence). Unmatched junction bases numbered 6, after V lost 5 bases and J lost 8 bases. CDR3 protein: CSARQGGHEQFF. In DNA form, the CDR3 reads TGCAGTGCTCGACAGGGCGGGCATGAGCAGTTCTTC.

CDR3 DNA: TGTGCCAGCGGGTTACAGGGGATCGGCGAGCAGTACTTC. Amino acid sequence: CASGLQGIGEQYF. The V call is TRBV12-3 or TRBV12-4, the J call TRBJ2-7; the match to TRBD1 covers 7 bases. The J segment lost 6 bases and the V segment lost 8 bases, leaving 10 bases of the junction unmatched. This CDR3 has 13 residues.

Ten or more counts support this clonotype. The V and J genes are TRBV4-3 and TRBJ2-1; TRBD2 aligns across 12 bases. The germline CDR1 and CDR2 sequences are LGHNA and YSLEER. The CDR3 consists of 14 residues. J was trimmed by 14 bases and V by 0 bases; bases with no gene match: 5. The CDR3 bases are TGCGCCAGCAGCCAAGATCAGACTAGCGGGAGTAAGTTCTTC. Translation gives CASSQDQTSGSKFF.